Each of the 32 T cell receptor beta chains below was sequenced from the same sample in a study of shared T cell receptors in the human thymus. The method was immunoSEQ multiplex PCR; TCRdb's version includes in-frame clones alone and lacks a portion of them. The profile shows 700,000 to 750,000 clones, roughly 85% of them singletons. The sample also formed part of further work on human thymus T cells.

The sequencing input was thymocytes. These TCRs come from a girl less than two years old with a congenital heart defect.

This clone was detected a few times. The chain is built from TRBV2 and TRBJ2-7; 9 positions agree with TRBD1. Germline CDR1 and CDR2: SNHLY and FYNNEI. V dropped 6 bases and J dropped 3; count of bases not matched to a gene: 12. The CDR3 totals 16 residues. The chain's CDR3 is CASRRFPGQGLYEQYF. CDR3 DNA: TGTGCCAGCAGACGCTTTCCGGGACAGGGTCTCTACGAGCAGTACTTC.

The sample holds one count of this clone. The genes are TRBV7-9 and TRBJ1-1; D gene ambiguous. Germline CDR1 is SEHNR and CDR2 is FQNEAQ (reference sequence). The CDR3 is made up of 15 amino acids. V was cut by 1 base and J by 4 bases, with 13 bases left in between. CDR3 region: CASSLVRGTGTEAFF. CDR3 DNA: TGTGCCAGCAGCTTAGTACGGGGTACGGGCACTGAAGCTTTCTTT.

A single count supports this clone. The V gene is TRBV5-6, the J gene TRBJ2-1, with TRBD2 matching 7 bases. V lost 0 bases and J lost 5; bases outside the gene matches: 11. Germline-derived CDR1 and CDR2 are SGHDT and YYEEEE. The length of the CDR3 is 17 residues. CDR3 loop: CASSLAGIRGDHNEQFF. Written as DNA, the CDR3 is TGTGCCAGCAGCTTGGCCGGGATCCGGGGGGACCACAATGAGCAGTTCTTC.

V gene TRBV5-4 combines with J gene TRBJ2-1, with D possibly TRBD1 on 5 matching bases. Germline CDR1 is SGHNT and CDR2 is YYREEE (reference sequence). Trimming removed 0 bases from V and 0 bases from J, with 16 bases in between. CDR3 length: 18 residues. As DNA, the CDR3 is TGTGCCAGCAGCTTGGCCAGGGTGCCCAAACTCTCCTACAATGAGCAGTTCTTC. It yields the protein CASSLARVPKLSYNEQFF.

The V call is TRBV7-9, the J call TRBJ1-2; D is perhaps TRBD1 (6 bases). There are 15 residues in the CDR3. Deletions cut 1 base from V and 4 bases from J, with 13 bases between. CDR1 is SEHNR, CDR2 FQNEAQ, per germline (reference sequence). The CDR3 protein is CASSLDHGQSYGYTF. CDR3 coding DNA: TGTGCCAGCAGCTTAGATCACGGACAGTCCTATGGCTACACCTTC. Full variable domain (rest looked up from reference TRBV7-9 and TRBJ1-2): DTGVSQNPRHKITKRGQNVTFRCDPISEHNRLYWYRQTLGQGPEFLTYFQNEAQLEKSRLLSDRFSAERPKGSFSTLEIQRTEQGDSAMYLCASSLDHGQSYGYTFGSGTRLTVV.

This chain joins TRBV4-1 and TRBJ1-2; TRBD1 aligns across 7 bases. Germline trimming cut 1 base from V and 4 bases from J; bases unmatched to any gene: 6. Germline CDR1 reads MGHRA; CDR2 reads YSYEKL. This CDR3 has 15 residues. CDR3 in DNA: TGCGCCAGCAGCCAAGTGACAGGGTCCAGCTATGGCTACACCTTC. This gives the protein CASSQVTGSSYGYTF.

The J gene is TRBJ1-2, the V gene TRBV4-1, with D possibly matching TRBD1 (6 bases). Germline V gene sequence: CDR1 MGHRA, CDR2 YSYEKL. The CDR3 runs 14 residues. V gave up 6 bases and J gave up 7 bases, with 18 bases separating them. The CDR3 spells CASRGTRKGGGYTF. The DNA for the CDR3 is TGCGCCAGCAGAGGGACAAGGAAAGGGGGTGGCTACACCTTC.

V is TRBV6-1 and J is TRBJ1-5, with 7 bases aligning to TRBD1. V shed 6 bases and J 2 bases; nucleotides not matched to a gene: 7. CDR1 is MNHNS, CDR2 SASEGT, per germline. This CDR3 is built from 15 residues. The CDR3 bases are TGTGCCAGCAGCGGGGACAGTGGTGGCAATCAGCCCCAGCATTTT. Translating gives CASSGDSGGNQPQHF.

This clone appeared once. The chain recombines TRBV5-1 with TRBJ1-4; 8 bases match TRBD1. With 0 bases clipped from V and 4 bases from J, the junction kept 2 bases outside the gene matches. Per the germline V gene, CDR1 is SGHRS and CDR2 is YFSETQ. The CDR3 has 15 residues. The CDR3 DNA is TGCGCCAGCAGCTTGGAGACAGGGGATAATGAAAAACTGTTTTTT. Encoded protein: CASSLETGDNEKLFF. Variable domain in full (rest from reference TRBV5-1 and TRBJ1-4): KAGVTQTPRYLIKTRGQQVTLSCSPISGHRSVSWYQQTPGQGLQFLFEYFSETQRNKGNFPGRFSGRQFSNSRSEMNVSTLELGDSALYLCASSLETGDNEKLFFGSGTQLSVL.

The chain uses TRBV6-5 and TRBJ2-5, with 9 bases fitting TRBD1. This CDR3 has 13 amino acids. V lost 6 bases to trimming and J lost 5 bases; unmatched junction nucleotides: 4. Germline-derived CDR1 and CDR2 are MNHEY and SVGAGI. CDR3 DNA sequence: TGTGCCAGCAGGACAGGGGGTGGGGAGACCCAGTACTTC. Protein product: CASRTGGGETQYF.

J is TRBJ2-3 and V is TRBV7-3; 9 bases are a match to TRBD2. The CDR3 length is 19 residues. V was clipped by 3 bases and J by 6 bases; unmatched bases: 19. Germline lookup yields CDR1 SGHTA and CDR2 FQGTGA. CDR3 amino acids: CASSFLARTMGAGGDTQYF. The CDR3 DNA sequence: TGTGCCAGCAGCTTCTTGGCCAGGACAATGGGGGCGGGGGGGGATACGCAGTATTTT.

CDR3 protein: CSAGQLNEELFF. The DNA for the CDR3 is TGCAGCGCGGGACAGCTTAATGAGGAACTGTTTTTT. The chain links TRBV29-1 to TRBJ1-4; TRBD1 aligns across 7 bases. Per germline, CDR1 SQVTM and CDR2 ANQGSEA. The CDR3 has 12 residues. Unmatched junction bases numbered 11, after V lost 7 bases and J lost 12 bases.

This chain joins TRBV27 and TRBJ2-7; 11 nucleotides agree with TRBD1. The germline V gene has CDR1 MNHEY and CDR2 SMNVEV (reference sequence). The CDR3 extends over 16 amino acids. V was pared by 5 bases and J by 4 bases, with 10 bases of the junction left unmatched. The CDR3 protein is CASSLSNGTGGYEQYF. In DNA form, the CDR3 reads TGTGCCAGCAGTCTTAGTAACGGGACAGGGGGGTACGAGCAGTACTTC.

This clone came up once. This chain joins TRBV6-5 and TRBJ2-7, with a weak D call TRBD2 (5 bases). V was shortened by 6 bases and J by 3 bases, with 12 bases between the two germline ends. Germline assignment: CDR1 MNHEY and CDR2 SVGAGI. This CDR3 has 13 residues. As DNA, the CDR3 is TGTGCCAGCAGCGACCCGGGGTACTACGAGCAGTACTTC. Its protein product is CASSDPGYYEQYF.

The chain recombines TRBV14 with TRBJ1-6; TRBD1 matches at 8 bases. Unmatched junction bases numbered 4, after V lost 3 bases and J lost 3 bases. The CDR3 extends over 16 amino acids. From germline, CDR1 is SGHDN and CDR2 FVKESK. The CDR3 spells CASSHDRGGYNSPLHF. The CDR3 DNA reads TGTGCCAGCAGCCACGACAGGGGAGGCTATAATTCACCCCTCCACTTT.

This clone was counted a single time. This chain connects TRBV5-1 to TRBJ2-7; D gene uncertain. Trimming cost V 4 bases and J 2 bases, with 13 bases left between them. This CDR3 comprises 14 residues. Germline V lookup: CDR1 SGHRS, CDR2 YFSETQ. For the CDR3, the DNA is TGCGCCAGCAGCCCTAATACCGACACCTACGAGCAGTACTTC. Translating it yields CASSPNTDTYEQYF.

CDR3 in amino acids: CASKGAGGLVEQFF. For the CDR3, the DNA is TGTGCCAGCAAGGGGGCGGGGGGGCTGGTTGAGCAGTTCTTC. The J gene is TRBJ2-1, the V gene TRBV28; 9 bases are a match to TRBD2. The CDR3 length is 14 residues. The junction had 10 bases not matched to a gene; V was cut back by 7 bases and J by 9 bases. The germline V gene encodes CDR1 MDHEN and CDR2 SYDVKM. Complete variable domain (other parts from reference TRBV28 and TRBJ2-1): DVKVTQSSRYLVKRTGEKVFLECVQDMDHENMFWYRQDPGLGLRLIYFSYDVKMKEKGDIPEGYSVSREKKERFSLILESASTNQTSMYLCASKGAGGLVEQFFGPGTRLTVL.

The chain carries TRBV10-3 and TRBJ2-5; TRBD1 might be the D (6 bases). The CDR3 spans 16 residues. The V end was cut by 0 bases, the J end by 2 bases, with 13 bases between. CDR1 ENHRY and CDR2 SYGVKD come from the germline V gene. This chain's CDR3 is CAISESVVQGQETQYF. CDR3 DNA sequence: TGTGCCATCAGTGAGTCGGTCGTCCAGGGGCAAGAGACCCAGTACTTC.

V and J are TRBV7-3 and TRBJ2-2, with a possible D match to TRBD1 (5 bases). The CDR3 loop spans 18 amino acids. V was pared by 1 base and J by 1 base, with 16 bases between. CDR1 SGHTA and CDR2 FQGTGA come from the germline V gene. The CDR3 region has the DNA TGTGCCAGCAGCTTAAAGGGGCTCCGGCAGCTGAACACCGGGGAGCTGTTTTTT. Its protein product is CASSLKGLRQLNTGELFF.

This clone appeared once. This sequence joins TRBV5-1 and TRBJ1-2; tentatively, D is TRBD1 (6 bases). V lost 0 bases and J lost 0, with 9 bases in between. The CDR3 is 15 amino acids. Germline CDR1 is SGHRS and CDR2 is YFSETQ. The DNA for the CDR3 is TGCGCCAGCAGCTTGGGGACAGCCCCTAACTATGGCTACACCTTC. Its translation: CASSLGTAPNYGYTF.

The chain employs TRBV19 and TRBJ2-7; 9 positions agree with TRBD1. The germline gives CDR1 LNHDA, CDR2 SQIVND (reference sequence). CDR3 length: 17 residues. Trimming cost V 3 bases and J 3 bases; bases outside gene matches: 12. The CDR3 DNA reads as TGTGCCAGTAGTATCCGGGACAGGGTAGGGGAACTCTACGAGCAGTACTTC. It codes for CASSIRDRVGELYEQYF.

This sequence joins TRBV4-1 and TRBJ1-1; 7 bases agree with TRBD1. Germline CDR1 and CDR2: MGHRA and YSYEKL. V shed 0 bases and J 4 bases; nucleotides not matched to a gene: 11. The CDR3 consists of 17 residues. DNA for the CDR3: TGCGCCAGCAGCCAAGATCCCGTTCGACAGGGAAGCACTGAAGCTTTCTTT. Encoded protein: CASSQDPVRQGSTEAFF.

This chain joins TRBV10-2 and TRBJ2-3, with 13 nucleotides matching TRBD2. Germline CDR1 is WSHSY and CDR2 is SAAADI. This CDR3 comprises 19 residues. V trimming: 4 bases; J trimming: 3 bases; junction bases outside the gene matches: 13. The CDR3: CASSGSLKRLAGGTDTQYF. The CDR3 nucleotides read TGCGCCAGCAGTGGTTCCCTAAAAAGACTAGCGGGGGGTACAGATACGCAGTATTTT.

This clone came up a few times. The chain couples TRBV4-3 to TRBJ1-1; a weak D match, TRBD1 (5 bases). V was cut by 0 bases and J by 1 base, with 18 bases left in between. Germline loops: CDR1 LGHNA, CDR2 YSLEER. The CDR3 is 18 amino acids. CDR3: CASSQDIQDPEGNTEAFF. The CDR3, as DNA: TGCGCCAGCAGCCAAGATATACAGGATCCCGAAGGGAACACTGAAGCTTTCTTT.

V usage is TRBV21-1 and J usage is TRBJ1-6. TRBV21-1 is a recognized pseudogene. This CDR3 is 16 amino acids long. CDR3 nucleotides: TGTGCCAGCAGCAAAGCGTTGGGGGGAGGAAGTTCACCCCTCCACTTT. This codes for CASSKALGGGSSPLHF.

The chain carries TRBV4-3 and TRBJ1-1, with D hard to call. The CDR3 has 14 amino acids. Looked up from germline, CDR1 is LGHNA and CDR2 is YSLEER. V was cut by 0 bases and J by 6 bases, with 11 bases left in between. The CDR3 nucleotides are TGCGCCAGCAGCCAAGAGCGGGTACGTCCTGAAGCTTTCTTT. This gives the protein CASSQERVRPEAFF.

The chain has TRBV2 and TRBJ1-5; 7 nucleotides line up with TRBD1. The CDR3 extends over 15 amino acids. Germline V lookup: CDR1 SNHLY, CDR2 FYNNEI. After removal of 6 bases from V and 7 bases from J, the junction contained 12 bases not matched to a gene. The DNA of the CDR3 is TGTGCCAGCAGCGACCGGACAGGAGGAGGGCAGCCCCAGCATTTT. It codes for CASSDRTGGGQPQHF.

This clone occurred once. The CDR3 loop is CASSLVRSGQGTADTQYF. DNA of the CDR3: TGTGCCAGCAGCTTGGTTCGTTCGGGACAGGGGACGGCAGATACGCAGTATTTT. The chain has TRBV5-4 and TRBJ2-3; 10 bases are a match to TRBD1. Trimming at V came to 0 bases and at J to 4 bases, leaving 11 bases not matched to a gene. The germline V gene has CDR1 SGHNT and CDR2 YYREEE (reference sequence). This CDR3 comprises 18 residues.

Comments on this clone: Other DNA variants within this sample encode the same CDR3. The gene calls are TRBV29-1 and TRBJ1-1, with D unclear. Per the germline V gene, CDR1 is SQVTM and CDR2 is ANQGSEA. This CDR3 contains 10 residues. Trimming shortened V by 6 bases and J by 5 bases, and 7 bases separated the two germline ends. CDR3 nucleotide sequence: TGCAGCGTCGGGTTGACTGAAGCTTTCTTT. This encodes CSVGLTEAFF.

This CDR3 is CAISEGGVPLSDTGELFF. CDR3 bases: TGTGCCATCAGTGAGGGGGGGGTCCCATTATCTGACACCGGGGAGCTGTTTTTT. This rearrangement joins TRBV10-3 to TRBJ2-2; 7 positions agree with TRBD2. Germline V gene data show CDR1 as ENHRY and CDR2 as SYGVKD. This CDR3 is built from 18 residues. V was clipped by 2 bases and J by 3 bases; unmatched bases: 12.

V gene TRBV5-1 combines with J gene TRBJ1-1; possibly TRBD1 for D (5 bases). With 4 bases removed from V and 7 bases from J, the gap between germline ends came to 14 bases. This CDR3 is 13 amino acids long. Germline loops: CDR1 SGHRS, CDR2 YFSETQ. CDR3 amino acids: CASSGRQMGEAFF. In nucleotides, the CDR3 is TGCGCCAGCAGCGGTAGACAGATGGGTGAAGCTTTCTTT. Full variable domain (outside the CDR3, taken from reference TRBV5-1 and TRBJ1-1): KAGVTQTPRYLIKTRGQQVTLSCSPISGHRSVSWYQQTPGQGLQFLFEYFSETQRNKGNFPGRFSGRQFSNSRSEMNVSTLELGDSALYLCASSGRQMGEAFFGQGTRLTVV.

The rearrangement uses TRBV4-3 and TRBJ2-1; TRBD2 agrees at 9 bases. The CDR3 is 17 residues long. Germline-derived CDR1 and CDR2 are LGHNA and YSLEER. V lost 0 bases and J lost 4; bases outside the gene matches: 7. DNA for the CDR3: TGCGCCAGCAGCCAAGATCCTGAGCGGGGGGCTTACAATGAGCAGTTCTTC. Amino acids: CASSQDPERGAYNEQFF.